Listed below are T cell receptor beta chains from one sample, sequenced in a study of T cells in Graves' hyperthyroidism and ophthalmopathy. TCRdb reprocessed the multiplex PCR reads with MiXCR, giving one entry per CDR3 protein. The data hold more than 300,000 distinct CDR3 sequences, with 17% observed a single time. Specimen: blood. The source is a woman aged 30 to 39 with Graves' hyperthyroidism that later progressed to Graves' ophthalmopathy. Each CDR3 is given with its conserved first and last residue. D genes are given only for firm matches. Where a row states a size, it is once, few, many or the class of an expanded clone; other rows omit it.

abundance	d_gene	v_gene	j_gene	CDR3nt	CDR3aa
many	-	TRBV11-2	TRBJ2-4	TGTGCCAGCAGCTTAGTTGGGGCAACTCAGTACTTC	CASSLVGATQYF
-	-	TRBV7-8	TRBJ2-7	TGTGCCAGCAGCTTAGGGGATACAGGATGGGACGAGCAGTACTTC	CASSLGDTGWDEQYF
many	-	TRBV12-3/TRBV12-4	TRBJ2-7	TGTGCCAGCAGCTCTTGGGGAGACGAGCAGTACTTC	CASSSWGDEQYF
-	-	TRBV20-1	TRBJ1-5	TGCAGTGCTAGTCTAAGGGGACTCGGCAATCAGCCCCAGCATTTT	CSASLRGLGNQPQHF
few	-	TRBV6-5	TRBJ1-1	TGTGCCAGCAGTTACTTCAGGAACACTGAAGCTTTCTTT	CASSYFRNTEAFF
many	-	TRBV20-1	TRBJ2-7	TGCAGTGCTAACGACGGATTTTACGAGCAGTACTTC	CSANDGFYEQYF
-	-	TRBV14	TRBJ1-2	TGTGCCAGCAGCCAAGAAGGGCCCATATGGGGCTACACCTTC	CASSQEGPIWGYTF
-	-	TRBV7-9	TRBJ1-3	TGTGCCAGCAGCTTAGCGAACACCATATATTTT	CASSLANTIYF
many	TRBD2	TRBV20-1	TRBJ2-1	TGCAGTGCGCAGCGGGGGGCGACTTACAATGAGCAGTTCTTC	CSAQRGATYNEQFF
few	-	TRBV9	TRBJ2-1	TGTGCCAGCAGCGGAGAAGACAGTAGGAATGAGCAGTTCTTC	CASSGEDSRNEQFF
many	-	TRBV28	TRBJ2-3	TGTGCCAGCAGTAGCGGGAGCACAGATACGCAGTATTTT	CASSSGSTDTQYF
-	TRBD2	TRBV20-1	TRBJ2-1	TGCAGTGCGGGACGACTAGCGGGGGCCGACAATGAGCAGTTCTTC	CSAGRLAGADNEQFF
-	-	TRBV9	TRBJ2-3	TGTGCCGGCAGCGTAGTCTCCGGTACAGATACGCAGTATTTT	CAGSVVSGTDTQYF
many	TRBD1	TRBV6-2/TRBV6-3	TRBJ2-7	TGTGCCAGCTGGACAGGGTTCTACGAGCAGTACTTC	CASWTGFYEQYF
many	-	TRBV19	TRBJ1-4	TGTGCCAGTAGCCCTACGAAGGTGGCGGATGAAAAACTGTTTTTT	CASSPTKVADEKLFF
-	TRBD2	TRBV11-1	TRBJ2-1	TGTGCCAGCAGCTTACATGCAACGGGAGGGAGCTCCTACAATGAGCAGTTCTTC	CASSLHATGGSSYNEQFF
few	-	TRBV20-1	TRBJ1-5	TGCAGTGCTAAAGGCTATCCGGGCCGCACCACCAATCAGCCCCAGCATTTT	CSAKGYPGRTTNQPQHF
-	-	TRBV19	TRBJ2-2	TGTGCCAGTAGAAGCCGGTCGGGGGCCTACACCGGGGAGCTGTTTTTT	CASRSRSGAYTGELFF
once	TRBD1	TRBV10-3	TRBJ2-1	TGTGCCATCAGTGAGACGGGACAGGGCGGGGAGCAGTTCTTC	CAISETGQGGEQFF
many	-	TRBV15	TRBJ1-6	TGTGCCACCAGCAGAGGGACCGCTAATTCACCCCTCCACTTT	CATSRGTANSPLHF
many	-	TRBV15	TRBJ2-5	TGTGCCACCAGCAGACGGAAGGGCCTCCAAGAGACCCAGTACTTC	CATSRRKGLQETQYF
many	-	TRBV20-1	TRBJ2-5	TGCAGTGCCACCAGTCCGGCTGCCCAAGAGACCCAGTACTTC	CSATSPAAQETQYF
many	TRBD1	TRBV10-2	TRBJ2-2	TGCGCCAGCAGTGTCAGGGGGACAAGGGGGGAGCTGTTTTTT	CASSVRGTRGELFF
many	TRBD2	TRBV28	TRBJ2-2	TGTGCCAGCAGTTTACCCGTGGCTAGCGGGAGTTTGGCCGGGGAGCTGTTTTTT	CASSLPVASGSLAGELFF
many	-	TRBV2	TRBJ1-1	TGTGCCAGCAGACAGTACACTGAAGCTTTCTTT	CASRQYTEAFF
many	TRBD2	TRBV2	TRBJ2-1	TGTGCCAGCAGTGAGGGGCGGGGGTACAATGAGCAGTTCTTC	CASSEGRGYNEQFF
many	TRBD1	TRBV15	TRBJ2-7	TGTGCCACCAGCAGGGAGGGGACAGGGGACGAGCAGTACTTC	CATSREGTGDEQYF
many	-	TRBV27	TRBJ2-7	TGTGCCAGCAGCCCCTTGAGCGGAAGCTCCTACGAGCAGTACTTC	CASSPLSGSSYEQYF
-	-	TRBV7-2	TRBJ1-6	TGTGCCAGCAGCTTAACGGATTCGAGGTCCTTCCACTTT	CASSLTDSRSFHF
many	-	TRBV16	TRBJ1-4	TGTGCCAGCAGCCTCAATCTTGGTGAAAAACTGTTTTTT	CASSLNLGEKLFF
-	TRBD2	TRBV6-1	TRBJ2-3	TGTGCCAGCAGCACGGGACTAGCGGGAGAAGCCACAGATGCGCAGTATTTT	CASSTGLAGEATDAQYF